This T cell receptor beta chain stems from a study of cytomegalovirus exposure and HLA in healthy donors. The table lists this clone with a count of one. The primer mix had 60 Vbeta and 13 Jbeta primers. Method: immunoSEQ multiplex PCR; TCRdb's copy keeps in-frame clones and lacks some. The profile shows 150,000 to 190,000 clones, roughly 80% of them singletons. Sequencing used PBMCs. This TCR was recovered from a man between 18 and 29 years old in good health and CMV-seronegative.

CDR3 sequence (DNA): TGTGCTAGTGGTTTGTCCCCCGGGACAGGGCTCCTCGATACGCAGTATTTT. Amino acids: CASGLSPGTGLLDTQYF. V usage is TRBV12-5 and J usage is TRBJ2-3, with 9 bases matching TRBD1. Germline V gene lookup returns CDR1 LGHNT and CDR2 FRNRAP. Trimming removed 2 bases from V and 6 bases from J; junction bases left unmatched: 12. The CDR3 has 17 amino acids. The variable domain in full, completed from reference TRBV12-5 and TRBJ2-3, reads DARVTQTPRHKVTEMGQEVTMRCQPILGHNTVFWYRQTMMQGLELLAYFRNRAPLDDSGMPKDRFSAEMPDATLATLKIQPSEPRDSAVYFCASGLSPGTGLLDTQYFGPGTRLTVL.